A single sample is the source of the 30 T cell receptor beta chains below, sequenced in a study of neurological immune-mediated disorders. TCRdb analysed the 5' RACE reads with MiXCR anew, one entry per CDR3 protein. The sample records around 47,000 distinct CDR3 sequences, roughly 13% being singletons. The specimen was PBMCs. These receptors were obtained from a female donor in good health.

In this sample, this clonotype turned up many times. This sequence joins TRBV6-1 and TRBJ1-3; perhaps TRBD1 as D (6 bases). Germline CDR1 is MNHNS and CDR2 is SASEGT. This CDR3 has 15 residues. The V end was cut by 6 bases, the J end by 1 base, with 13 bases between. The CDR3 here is CASRVTGFSGNTIYF. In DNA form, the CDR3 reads TGTGCCAGCAGGGTGACAGGTTTTTCTGGAAACACCATATATTTT.

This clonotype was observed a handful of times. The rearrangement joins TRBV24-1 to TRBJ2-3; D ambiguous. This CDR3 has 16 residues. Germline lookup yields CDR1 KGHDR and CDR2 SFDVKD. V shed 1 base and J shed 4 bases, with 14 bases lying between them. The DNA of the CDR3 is TGTGCCACCAGTGATTTAGGCCCGATCGGCGCAGATACGCAGTATTTT. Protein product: CATSDLGPIGADTQYF.

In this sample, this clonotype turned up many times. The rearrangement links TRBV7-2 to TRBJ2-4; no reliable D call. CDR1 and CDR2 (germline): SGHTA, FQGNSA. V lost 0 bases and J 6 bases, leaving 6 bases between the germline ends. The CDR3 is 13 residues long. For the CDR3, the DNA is TGTGCCAGCAGCTTAGCGGAGAGAAACATTCAGTACTTC. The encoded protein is CASSLAERNIQYF. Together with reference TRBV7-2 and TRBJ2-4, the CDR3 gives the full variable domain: GAGVSQSPSNKVTEKGKDVELRCDPISGHTALYWYRQSLGQGLEFLIYFQGNSAPDKSGLPSDRFSAERTGGSVSTLTIQRTQQEDSAVYLCASSLAERNIQYFGAGTRLSVL.

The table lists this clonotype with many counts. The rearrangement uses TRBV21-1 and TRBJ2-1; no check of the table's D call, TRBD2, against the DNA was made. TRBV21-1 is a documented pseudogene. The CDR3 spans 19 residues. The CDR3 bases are TGTGCCAGCAGCAAGGAGGAACTAGCGGGAGTAGGTAGTGACAATGAGCAGTTCTTC. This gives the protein CASSKEELAGVGSDNEQFF.

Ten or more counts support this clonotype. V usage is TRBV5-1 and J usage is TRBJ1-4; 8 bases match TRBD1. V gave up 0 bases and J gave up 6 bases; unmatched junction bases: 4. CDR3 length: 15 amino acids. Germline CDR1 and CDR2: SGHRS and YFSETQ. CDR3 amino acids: CASSLATGGDEKLFF. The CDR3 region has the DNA TGCGCCAGCAGCTTGGCTACAGGGGGAGATGAAAAACTGTTTTTT.

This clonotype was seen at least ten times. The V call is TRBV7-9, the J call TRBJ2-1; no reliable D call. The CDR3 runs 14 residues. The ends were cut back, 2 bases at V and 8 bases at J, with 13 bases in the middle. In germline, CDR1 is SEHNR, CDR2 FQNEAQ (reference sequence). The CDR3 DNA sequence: TGTGCCAGCAGCTTAACTCTATCGGTTGATGAGCAGTTCTTC. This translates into CASSLTLSVDEQFF.

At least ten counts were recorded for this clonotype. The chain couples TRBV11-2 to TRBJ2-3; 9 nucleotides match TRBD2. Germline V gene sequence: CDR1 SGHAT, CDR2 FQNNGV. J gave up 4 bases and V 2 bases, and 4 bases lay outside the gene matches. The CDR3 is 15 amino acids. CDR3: CASSLYSGRADTQYF. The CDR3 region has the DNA TGTGCCAGCAGCTTATATAGCGGGAGAGCAGATACGCAGTATTTT.

The CDR3 reads CASSDWTADTQYF. The CDR3 region has the DNA TGTGCCAGCAGCGACTGGACCGCAGATACGCAGTATTTT. The genes are TRBV14 and TRBJ2-3; D unresolved. V was shortened by 5 bases and J by 4 bases, with 10 bases between the two germline ends. This CDR3 is built from 13 residues. Germline CDR1 and CDR2: SGHDN and FVKESK.

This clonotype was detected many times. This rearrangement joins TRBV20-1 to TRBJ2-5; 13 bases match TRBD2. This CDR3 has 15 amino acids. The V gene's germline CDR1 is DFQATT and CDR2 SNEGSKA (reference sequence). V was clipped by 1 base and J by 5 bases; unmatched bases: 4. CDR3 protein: CSARGTSGSWETQYF. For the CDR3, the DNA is TGCAGTGCTAGAGGGACTAGCGGGAGTTGGGAGACCCAGTACTTC.

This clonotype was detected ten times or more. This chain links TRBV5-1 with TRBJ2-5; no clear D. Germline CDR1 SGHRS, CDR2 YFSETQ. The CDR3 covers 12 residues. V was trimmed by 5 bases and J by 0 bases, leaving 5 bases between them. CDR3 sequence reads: CASSYNQETQYF. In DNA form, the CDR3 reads TGCGCCAGCAGTTATAACCAAGAGACCCAGTACTTC.

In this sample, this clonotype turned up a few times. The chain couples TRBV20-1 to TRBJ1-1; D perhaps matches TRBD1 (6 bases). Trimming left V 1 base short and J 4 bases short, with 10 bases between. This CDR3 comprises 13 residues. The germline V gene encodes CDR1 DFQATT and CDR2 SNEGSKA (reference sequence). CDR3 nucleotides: TGCAGTGCTAGAGCCAAAGGGGGCACTGAAGCTTTCTTT. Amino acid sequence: CSARAKGGTEAFF.

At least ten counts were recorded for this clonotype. The CDR3 coding sequence is TGCGCCAGCAGCTCACAGACCGGGGAGCTGTTTTTT. Its translation: CASSSQTGELFF. The V and J genes are TRBV5-1 and TRBJ2-2; D not certain. Between the trimmed V and J ends, which lost 3 bases and 5 bases, there was a span of 5 bases. Germline values: CDR1 SGHRS, CDR2 YFSETQ. This CDR3 is built from 12 residues.

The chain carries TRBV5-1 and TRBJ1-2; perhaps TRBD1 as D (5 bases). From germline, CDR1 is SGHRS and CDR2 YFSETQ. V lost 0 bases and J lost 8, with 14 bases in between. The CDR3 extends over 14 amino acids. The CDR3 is CASSLAAAGNGYTF. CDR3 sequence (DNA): TGCGCCAGCAGCTTGGCCGCGGCAGGGAACGGCTACACCTTC.

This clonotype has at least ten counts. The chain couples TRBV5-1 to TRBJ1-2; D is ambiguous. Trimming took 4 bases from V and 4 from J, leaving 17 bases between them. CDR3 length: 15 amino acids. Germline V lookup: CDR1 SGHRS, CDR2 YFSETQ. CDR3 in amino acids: CASSTEPGNTYGYTF. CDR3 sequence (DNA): TGCGCCAGCAGCACCGAACCGGGGAATACCTATGGCTACACCTTC.

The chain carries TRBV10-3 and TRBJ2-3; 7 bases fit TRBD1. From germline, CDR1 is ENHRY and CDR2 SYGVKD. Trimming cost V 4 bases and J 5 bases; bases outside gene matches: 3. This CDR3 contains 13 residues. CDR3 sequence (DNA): TGTGCCATCAGTGGGCGGACAGGAGATACGCAGTATTTT. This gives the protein CAISGRTGDTQYF.

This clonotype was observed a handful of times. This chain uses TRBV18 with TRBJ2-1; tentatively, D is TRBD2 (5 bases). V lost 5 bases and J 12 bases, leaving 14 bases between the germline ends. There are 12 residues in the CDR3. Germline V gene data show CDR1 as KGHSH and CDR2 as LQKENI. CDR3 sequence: CASSLWLEGQFF. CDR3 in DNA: TGTGCCAGCTCATTGTGGCTAGAGGGGCAGTTCTTC.

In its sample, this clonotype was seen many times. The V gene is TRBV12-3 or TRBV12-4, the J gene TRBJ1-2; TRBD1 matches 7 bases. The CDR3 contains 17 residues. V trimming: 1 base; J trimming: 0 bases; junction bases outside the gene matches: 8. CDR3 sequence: CASSLDGAGGANYGYTF. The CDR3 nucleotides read TGTGCCAGCAGTTTAGACGGGGCAGGGGGAGCTAACTATGGCTACACCTTC.

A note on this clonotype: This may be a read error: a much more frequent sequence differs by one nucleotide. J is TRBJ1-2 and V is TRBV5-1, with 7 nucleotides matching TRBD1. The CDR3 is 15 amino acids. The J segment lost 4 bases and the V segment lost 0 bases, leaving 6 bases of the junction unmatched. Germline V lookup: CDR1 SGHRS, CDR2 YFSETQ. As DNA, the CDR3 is TGCGCCAGCAGCTTGGGGGACAGAGGAGCCTATGGCTACACCTTC. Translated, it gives CASSLGDRGAYGYTF.

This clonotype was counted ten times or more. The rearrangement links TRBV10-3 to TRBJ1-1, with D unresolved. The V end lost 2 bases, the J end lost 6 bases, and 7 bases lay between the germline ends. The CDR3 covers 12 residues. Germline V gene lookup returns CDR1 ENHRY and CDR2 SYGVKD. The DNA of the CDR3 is TGTGCCATCAGTGAGGCGAGAGCTGAAGCTTTCTTT. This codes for CAISEARAEAFF.

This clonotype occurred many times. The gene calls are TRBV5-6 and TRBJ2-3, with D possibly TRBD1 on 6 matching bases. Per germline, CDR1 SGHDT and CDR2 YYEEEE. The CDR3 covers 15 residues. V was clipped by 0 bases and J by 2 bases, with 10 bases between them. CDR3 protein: CASSLVVGHTDTQYF. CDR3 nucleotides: TGTGCCAGCAGCTTGGTTGTGGGACACACAGATACGCAGTATTTT.

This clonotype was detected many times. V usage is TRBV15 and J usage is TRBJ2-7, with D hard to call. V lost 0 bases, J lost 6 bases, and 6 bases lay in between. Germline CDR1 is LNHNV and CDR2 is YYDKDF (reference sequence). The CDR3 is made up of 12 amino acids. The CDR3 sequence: CATSRDSVEQYF. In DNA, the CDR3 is TGTGCCACCAGCAGAGATTCAGTCGAGCAGTACTTC.

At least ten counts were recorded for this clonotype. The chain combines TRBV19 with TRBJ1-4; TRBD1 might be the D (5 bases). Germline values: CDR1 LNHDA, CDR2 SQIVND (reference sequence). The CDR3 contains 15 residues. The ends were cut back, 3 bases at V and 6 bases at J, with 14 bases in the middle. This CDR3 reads CASSMAGLPDEKLFF. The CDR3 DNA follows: TGTGCCAGTAGTATGGCGGGGCTGCCGGATGAAAAACTGTTTTTT.

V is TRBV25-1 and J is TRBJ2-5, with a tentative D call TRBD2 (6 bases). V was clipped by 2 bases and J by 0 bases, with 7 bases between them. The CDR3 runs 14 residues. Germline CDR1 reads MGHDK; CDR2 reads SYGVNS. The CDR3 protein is CASSEGRYQETQYF. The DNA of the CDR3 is TGTGCCAGCAGTGAAGGGAGGTACCAAGAGACCCAGTACTTC.

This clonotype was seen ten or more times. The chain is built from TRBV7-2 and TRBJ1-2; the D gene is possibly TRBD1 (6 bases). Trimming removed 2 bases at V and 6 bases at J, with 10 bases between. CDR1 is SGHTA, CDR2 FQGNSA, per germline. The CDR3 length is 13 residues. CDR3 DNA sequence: TGTGCCAGCAGCTTAACAGGGCGTAATGGCTACACCTTC. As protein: CASSLTGRNGYTF.

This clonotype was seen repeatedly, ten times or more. The CDR3 protein is CSAPRAGGLYNEQFF. The CDR3, as DNA: TGCAGTGCTCCCCGAGCGGGAGGACTCTACAATGAGCAGTTCTTC. The J gene is TRBJ2-1, the V gene TRBV20-1; 9 positions agree with TRBD2. Trimming removed 5 bases from V and 3 bases from J; junction bases left unmatched: 8. Germline V gene sequence: CDR1 DFQATT, CDR2 SNEGSKA (reference sequence). This CDR3 is 15 amino acids long.

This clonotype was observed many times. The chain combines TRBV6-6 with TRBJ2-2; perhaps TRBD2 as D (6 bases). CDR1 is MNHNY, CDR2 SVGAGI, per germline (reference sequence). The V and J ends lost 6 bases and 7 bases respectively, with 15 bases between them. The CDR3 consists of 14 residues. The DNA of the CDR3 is TGTGCCAGCAGCCCCTCCGGGGGAGGCGGGGAGCTGTTTTTT. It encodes CASSPSGGGGELFF.

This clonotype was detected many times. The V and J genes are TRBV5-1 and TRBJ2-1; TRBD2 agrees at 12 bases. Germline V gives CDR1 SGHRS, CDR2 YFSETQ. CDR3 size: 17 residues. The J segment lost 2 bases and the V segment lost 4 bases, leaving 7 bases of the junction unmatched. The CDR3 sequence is CASSRTLAGGPYNEQFF. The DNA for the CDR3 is TGCGCCAGCAGCCGAACACTAGCGGGAGGCCCCTACAATGAGCAGTTCTTC.

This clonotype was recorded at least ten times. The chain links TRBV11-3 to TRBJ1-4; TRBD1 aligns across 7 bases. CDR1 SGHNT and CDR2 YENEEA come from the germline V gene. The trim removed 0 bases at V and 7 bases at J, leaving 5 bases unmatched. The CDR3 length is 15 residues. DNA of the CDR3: TGTGCCAGCAGCTTAGACGGGACAGTTTCTGAAAAACTGTTTTTT. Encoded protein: CASSLDGTVSEKLFF.

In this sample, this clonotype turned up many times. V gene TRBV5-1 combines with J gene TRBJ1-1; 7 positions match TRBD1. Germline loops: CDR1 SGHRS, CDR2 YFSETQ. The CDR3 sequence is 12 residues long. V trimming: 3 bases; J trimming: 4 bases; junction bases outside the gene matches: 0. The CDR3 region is CASSSGGTEAFF. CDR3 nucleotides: TGCGCCAGCAGCTCAGGGGGCACTGAAGCTTTCTTT.

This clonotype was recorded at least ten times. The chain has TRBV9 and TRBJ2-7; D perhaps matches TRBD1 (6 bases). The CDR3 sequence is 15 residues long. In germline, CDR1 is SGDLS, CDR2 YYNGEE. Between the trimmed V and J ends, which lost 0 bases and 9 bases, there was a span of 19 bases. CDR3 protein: CASSVGPGAGLRQYF. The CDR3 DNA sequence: TGTGCCAGCAGCGTAGGTCCAGGGGCCGGGCTTCGGCAGTACTTC.